This TCR delta chain was recorded in a study of gamma-delta T cells after stem cell transplantation (dated by TCRdb to the mid-2010s). Details on this clone: Its recognized antigen is unknown. The record has no base qualities; no much larger clone is one base away.

Libraries were made using RT-PCR. The run used an Illumina MiSeq. For TCRdb, the public reads were processed anew by CATT, and duplicate DNA sequences were folded into one row. Across this sample there are just over 2,000 delta-chain clones, with 24% seen only once. Of the sample, 25% falls within the top ten clones. The CDR3 measures 23 amino acids from cysteine to phenylalanine. The CDR3 DNA has 69 bases and is translated from base 1. Relative to germline, V is missing 3 bases and J is missing 0 bases, with 26 bases of the junction outside any gene match. CDR1 and CDR2, looked up from the germline V gene, are TSWWSYY and QGS.

The clonotype was recovered from a human donor. It is not recorded whose cells these are; they may come from a transplant donor. The sequence is built from TRDV1 and TRDJ1, with TRDD3 matching 9 junction bases. Sequenced sample: gamma-delta T cells. The nucleotide sequence reads as follows: TGTGCTCTTGGGGATCCTTCACCATGGAGACTTCGTACTGGGGGAAAGTACACCGATAAACTCATCTTT. Its product reads: CALGDPSPWRLRTGGKYTDKLIF.